Listed below are T cell receptor beta chains from one sample, sequenced in a study of a mutant IDH1 vaccine in newly diagnosed glioma. Sequenced by immunoSEQ multiplex PCR; TCRdb stores in-frame clones only, minus some. Of about 53,000 clones in the sample, roughly three quarters were seen once. Their antigen targets remain unknown. The sample consisted of PBMCs, taken from a glioma patient whose treatment included an IDH1 peptide vaccine. These TCRs come from a woman between 40 and 55 years old with glioma. Some clones in this sample may be carry-over from other donors' samples. Both conserved end residues are part of each CDR3. Each record gives: V gene, D gene, J gene, clone size, CDR3 protein, CDR3 DNA. The D gene is left open where the match is weak. Clone sizes are given selectively: once, few, many, or a class where the clone is expanded.

>TRBV5-1|NA|TRBJ2-2|NA
CASRPDRERDTGELFF
TGCGCCAGCAGACCCGACAGGGAGCGGGACACCGGGGAGCTGTTTTTT
>TRBV5-6|NA|TRBJ2-1|NA
CASSLGTSWDEQFF
TGTGCCAGCAGCTTGGGTACTAGCTGGGATGAGCAGTTCTTC
>TRBV5-6|TRBD1|TRBJ2-7|NA
CASSWDRALEQYF
TGTGCCAGCAGCTGGGACAGGGCACTCGAGCAGTACTTC
>TRBV10-1|NA|TRBJ2-7|once
CASSEYGLDSSSYEQYF
TGCGCCAGCAGTGAGTATGGGCTGGACTCGAGCTCCTACGAGCAGTACTTC
>TRBV6-5|TRBD2|TRBJ2-1|NA
CASSLLAGGPNEQFF
TGTGCCAGCAGTCTTCTAGCGGGGGGGCCGAATGAGCAGTTCTTC
>TRBV25-1|NA|TRBJ2-7|NA
CASVGGGRYSYEQYF
TGTGCCAGCGTGGGGGGCGGCCGTTACTCCTACGAGCAGTACTTC
>TRBV30|TRBD1|TRBJ2-5|NA
CAWTQGVKETQYF
TGTGCCTGGACACAGGGGGTTAAGGAGACCCAGTACTTC
>TRBV10-1|NA|TRBJ2-7|NA
CASSTDAEQYF
TGCGCCAGCAGTACAGACGCCGAGCAGTACTTC
>TRBV30|NA|TRBJ1-1|NA
CAWSDGVQNTEAFF
TGTGCCTGGAGTGATGGGGTCCAGAACACTGAAGCTTTCTTT
>TRBV6-6|TRBD1|TRBJ1-1|NA
CASSPQGARNTEAFF
TGTGCCAGCAGTCCACAGGGGGCGCGGAACACTGAAGCTTTCTTT
>TRBV28|TRBD1|TRBJ1-6|NA
CASRSPGGTYNSPLHF
TGTGCCAGCAGAAGCCCAGGGGGTACCTATAATTCACCCCTCCACTTT